The 26 T cell receptor beta chains below were found in one sample sequenced in a study of T cell changes during pregnancy in multiple sclerosis. Sequenced by immunoSEQ multiplex PCR; TCRdb stores in-frame clones only, minus some. This sample carries tens of thousands of clones, approximately 96% of them seen once, and the ten largest clones take roughly 0.9%. Sequenced here: peripheral blood, sampled in the second trimester of pregnancy. These receptors were collected from a female donor with multiple sclerosis, enrolled in a pregnancy study.

J is TRBJ2-5 and V is TRBV7-9; D not certain. Trimming left V 0 bases short and J 3 bases short, with 5 bases between. This CDR3 has 13 amino acids. Germline lookup yields CDR1 SEHNR and CDR2 FQNEAQ (reference sequence). CDR3 DNA sequence: TGTGCCAGCAGCTTAGCCCCAGAAGAGACCCAGTACTTC. This gives the protein CASSLAPEETQYF. The variable domain in full, completed from reference TRBV7-9 and TRBJ2-5, reads DTGVSQNPRHKITKRGQNVTFRCDPISEHNRLYWYRQTLGQGPEFLTYFQNEAQLEKSRLLSDRFSAERPKGSFSTLEIQRTEQGDSAMYLCASSLAPEETQYFGPGTRLLVL.

This chain links TRBV19 with TRBJ2-1; 7 nucleotides line up with TRBD2. J gave up 8 bases and V 7 bases, and 2 bases lay outside the gene matches. The CDR3 runs 11 residues. The germline gives CDR1 LNHDA, CDR2 SQIVND (reference sequence). CDR3 sequence reads: CASKGGYEQFF. The DNA for the CDR3 is TGTGCCAGTAAGGGAGGGTATGAGCAGTTCTTC.

This sequence joins TRBV7-9 and TRBJ2-2; D is uncertain. V lost 8 bases and J lost 3, with 13 bases in between. The CDR3 extends over 14 amino acids. Germline lookup yields CDR1 SEHNR and CDR2 FQNEAQ (reference sequence). CDR3 bases: TGTGCCAGCCGACCCCAGAGGTACACCGGGGAGCTGTTTTTT. Amino acids: CASRPQRYTGELFF.

The J gene is TRBJ2-3, the V gene TRBV11-3; 7 nucleotides match TRBD2. Germline V lookup: CDR1 SGHNT, CDR2 YENEEA. This CDR3 is 16 amino acids long. Unmatched junction bases numbered 11, after V lost 5 bases and J lost 3 bases. CDR3 residues: CASSPYSSGLTDTQYF. As DNA, the CDR3 is TGTGCCAGCAGCCCCTATTCTAGCGGCTTAACAGATACGCAGTATTTT.

This rearrangement joins TRBV19 to TRBJ2-7, with D possibly being TRBD2 (7 bases). Germline CDR1 reads LNHDA; CDR2 reads SQIVND (reference sequence). V dropped 1 base and J dropped 5 bases, with 9 bases sitting between them. This CDR3 is built from 13 residues. Here the CDR3 DNA reads TGTGCCAGTAGTATAGGGGGGGGCGACGAGCAGTACTTC. It translates to CASSIGGGDEQYF.

The chain employs TRBV7-3 and TRBJ2-1; 7 bases are shared with TRBD2. The CDR3 has 15 residues. V lost 6 bases, J lost 4 bases, and 9 bases stayed unmatched. The germline V gene encodes CDR1 SGHTA and CDR2 FQGTGA. The CDR3 loop is CASRPTSDLYNEQFF. DNA for the CDR3: TGTGCCAGCAGGCCCACTAGCGACTTATACAATGAGCAGTTCTTC. Supplemented by reference TRBV7-3 and TRBJ2-1, the full variable domain reads GAGVSQTPSNKVTEKGKYVELRCDPISGHTALYWYRQSLGQGPEFLIYFQGTGAADDSGLPNDRFFAVRPEGSVSTLKIQRTERGDSAVYLCASRPTSDLYNEQFFGPGTRLTVL.

The chain joins TRBV7-9 to TRBJ1-6; tentative D call: TRBD1 (6 bases). From germline, CDR1 is SEHNR and CDR2 FQNEAQ (reference sequence). The CDR3 totals 14 residues. V was cut by 2 bases and J by 7 bases, with 9 bases left in between. CDR3 coding DNA: TGTGCCAGCAGCTTACCAGGGGCGAATTCACCCCTCCACTTT. Protein product: CASSLPGANSPLHF.

This chain connects TRBV11-2 to TRBJ2-5; 9 nucleotides match TRBD2. This CDR3 contains 14 residues. With V trimmed by 5 bases and J by 7 bases, 8 bases remained unmatched. Germline V gene data show CDR1 as SGHAT and CDR2 as FQNNGV. As DNA, the CDR3 is TGTGCCAGCAGCCCCCCTGTGCGGGGGGGGACCCAGTACTTC. Translating it yields CASSPPVRGGTQYF.

This chain links TRBV4-1 with TRBJ2-5; 8 bases line up with TRBD2. The J call is uncertain, as TRBJ2-7 better fits the DNA end. Germline V lookup: CDR1 MGHRA, CDR2 YSYEKL. This CDR3 region has 15 residues. In DNA form, the CDR3 reads TGCGCCAGCAGCCTATCTAGCGGGCTATCCTACGAGCAGTACTTC. Residues: CASSLSSGLSYEQYF.

The chain carries TRBV10-2 and TRBJ2-5; 7 bases fit TRBD2. V lost 3 bases and J lost 4; bases outside the gene matches: 11. Per the germline V gene, CDR1 is WSHSY and CDR2 is SAAADI. CDR3 length: 16 amino acids. CDR3 sequence (DNA): TGCGCCAGCAGTGATGGGGGGAGGGCTTCTGGAGAGACCCAGTACTTC. Residues: CASSDGGRASGETQYF.

The chain joins TRBV14 to TRBJ2-2; 11 bases match TRBD2. The CDR3 runs 18 residues. Germline V gives CDR1 SGHDN, CDR2 FVKESK. The V gene end was trimmed by 5 bases and the J gene end by 0 bases; junction bases not matched to a gene: 8. Written as DNA, the CDR3 is TGTGCCAGCAGCAGACCGGGACTAGCGGTAGCGAACACCGGGGAGCTGTTTTTT. Translation gives CASSRPGLAVANTGELFF.

The chain links TRBV25-1 to TRBJ2-7; tentative D call: TRBD1 (7 bases). The CDR3 totals 15 residues. From germline, CDR1 is MGHDK and CDR2 SYGVNS. The V end lost 1 base, the J end lost 0 bases, and 10 bases lay between the germline ends. The CDR3 region is CASSESRGDSYEQYF. In DNA, the CDR3 is TGTGCCAGCAGTGAATCCAGGGGGGACTCCTACGAGCAGTACTTC.

The V and J genes are TRBV19 and TRBJ1-2, with D hard to call. V was cut by 7 bases and J by 8 bases, with 26 bases left in between. The CDR3 is made up of 16 amino acids. CDR1 LNHDA and CDR2 SQIVND come from the germline V gene (reference sequence). CDR3 sequence (DNA): TGTGCCAGTAAATACTCTGGCACCGGATTGCCCGGGGGCTACACCTTC. Translated: CASKYSGTGLPGGYTF.

CDR3 loop: CASSWGNGYTF. CDR3 DNA sequence: TGTGCCAGCAGCTGGGGCAATGGCTACACCTTC. The rearrangement uses TRBV25-1 and TRBJ1-2; TRBD1 is a possible D gene (5 bases). Germline V CDR1 and CDR2: MGHDK, SYGVNS. Trimming removed 6 bases at V and 6 bases at J, with 8 bases between. The CDR3 is made up of 11 amino acids.

The gene calls are TRBV9 and TRBJ1-3; 7 bases map to TRBD1. The V segment lost 5 bases and the J segment 3 bases; nucleotides outside the gene matches: 8. In germline, CDR1 is SGDLS, CDR2 YYNGEE. This CDR3 spans 15 amino acids. CDR3 region: CASRSSTGNGNTIYF. For the CDR3, the DNA is TGTGCCAGCAGGTCATCGACAGGGAATGGAAACACCATATATTTT. Full variable domain (missing parts from reference TRBV9 and TRBJ1-3): DSGVTQTPKHLITATGQRVTLRCSPRSGDLSVYWYQQSLDQGLQFLIQYYNGEERAKGNILERFSAQQFPDLHSELNLSSLELGDSALYFCASRSSTGNGNTIYFGEGSWLTVV.

Only a few counts were recorded for this clone. The chain carries TRBV28 and TRBJ2-2; maybe TRBD2 (5 bases). The CDR3 loop spans 12 amino acids. Germline CDR1 and CDR2: MDHEN and SYDVKM. The V end was cut by 4 bases, the J end by 6 bases, with 6 bases between. Here the CDR3 reads CASSSRAGELFF. The CDR3 DNA reads TGTGCCAGCAGTTCGAGGGCCGGGGAGCTGTTTTTT.

This chain connects TRBV5-4 to TRBJ1-1; D unresolved. Germline-derived CDR1 and CDR2 are SGHNT and YYREEE (reference sequence). There are 14 residues in the CDR3. The V end lost 2 bases, the J end lost 0 bases, and 8 bases lay between the germline ends. The CDR3, as DNA: TGTGCCAGCAGCTTTACAGCTATGAACACTGAAGCTTTCTTT. This gives the protein CASSFTAMNTEAFF.

The chain couples TRBV18 to TRBJ1-6; TRBD1 matches at 7 bases. The V gene's germline CDR1 is KGHSH and CDR2 LQKENI. The CDR3 sequence is 17 residues long. The V and J ends lost 3 bases and 6 bases, in that order; junction bases with no gene match: 11. The CDR3 here is CASSPKIRDSPNSPLHF. The CDR3 DNA follows: TGTGCCAGCTCACCTAAAATAAGGGACAGCCCTAATTCACCCCTCCACTTT.

The V gene is TRBV7-2, the J gene TRBJ1-3, with 8 bases fitting TRBD1. Germline assignment: CDR1 SGHTA and CDR2 FQGNSA. Unmatched junction bases numbered 5, after V lost 3 bases and J lost 4 bases. The CDR3 extends over 15 amino acids. In DNA, the CDR3 is TGTGCCAGCAGCTTCAAAGGGACAGGAGGAAACACCATATATTTT. It codes for CASSFKGTGGNTIYF.

The genes are TRBV25-1 and TRBJ1-6; 8 positions agree with TRBD1. Germline lookup yields CDR1 MGHDK and CDR2 SYGVNS. Trimming removed 4 bases from V and 9 bases from J; junction bases left unmatched: 11. This CDR3 is 16 amino acids long. CDR3 DNA: TGTGCCAGCAGTGGGCTTGGCAGGGGGCGCGGTTCACCCCTCCACTTT. Translation: CASSGLGRGRGSPLHF.

In this sample, this clone turned up once. At one end, the junction sequence differs from germline, possibly due to a read error. This chain links TRBV28 with TRBJ2-3; 11 bases map to TRBD2. This CDR3 has 15 amino acids. Looked up from germline, CDR1 is MDHEN and CDR2 is SYDVKM. CDR3: CASRRDSGRGDTQYF. CDR3 coding DNA: TGTGCAAGCAGGAGGGATAGCGGGAGGGGAGATACGCAGTATTTT. The full variable domain, with the rest looked up from reference TRBV28 and TRBJ2-3, is DVKVTQSSRYLVKRTGEKVFLECVQDMDHENMFWYRQDPGLGLRLIYFSYDVKMKEKGDIPEGYSVSREKKERFSLILESASTNQTSMYLCASRRDSGRGDTQYFGPGTRLTVL.

This clone was detected once. The chain's CDR3 is CASSQWVGDIQYF. Here the CDR3 DNA reads TGCGCCAGCAGCCAATGGGTTGGAGACATTCAGTACTTC. V usage is TRBV4-1 and J usage is TRBJ2-4; no firm D call. CDR1 and CDR2 (germline): MGHRA, YSYEKL. The CDR3 loop spans 13 amino acids. Trimming stripped 2 bases from V and 8 bases from J, with 10 bases between.

The genes are TRBV19 and TRBJ1-1, with D hard to call. Germline loops: CDR1 LNHDA, CDR2 SQIVND (reference sequence). V dropped 8 bases and J dropped 0 bases, with 13 bases sitting between them. The CDR3 contains 14 residues. Written as DNA, the CDR3 is TGTGCCAGTCGGGGTGGAAGCATGAACACTGAAGCTTTCTTT. It translates to CASRGGSMNTEAFF.

The chain carries TRBV30 and TRBJ2-6; a weak D match, TRBD2 (6 bases). Germline CDR1 is GTSNPN and CDR2 is SVGIG (reference sequence). The CDR3 loop spans 13 amino acids. V lost 5 bases and J lost 4, with 9 bases in between. DNA for the CDR3: TGTGCCTGGGGGGGGACCGGGGCCAACGTCCTGACTTTC. It yields the protein CAWGGTGANVLTF. The whole variable domain, remainder taken from reference TRBV30 and TRBJ2-6, is SQTIHQWPATLVQPVGSPLSLECTVEGTSNPNLYWYRQAAGRGLQLLFYSVGIGQISSEVPQNLSASRPQDRQFILSSKKLLLSDSGFYLCAWGGTGANVLTFGAGSRLTVL.

The chain carries TRBV29-1 and TRBJ2-1; 7 bases are a match to TRBD1. This CDR3 has 16 amino acids. Germline values: CDR1 SQVTM, CDR2 ANQGSEA. Trimming took 1 base from V and 6 from J; bases not matched to a gene: 12. CDR3 loop: CSVEVPRTGITNEQFF. The DNA for the CDR3 is TGCAGCGTTGAAGTACCCCGGACAGGAATAACCAATGAGCAGTTCTTC.

This clone was detected only once. CDR3 amino acids: CASSWTANTEAFF. The CDR3 DNA sequence: TGTGCCAGCAGCTGGACAGCAAACACTGAAGCTTTCTTT. This chain links TRBV7-7 with TRBJ1-1; possibly TRBD1 for D (6 bases). This CDR3 comprises 13 residues. The V and J ends lost 4 bases and 2 bases respectively, with 8 bases between them. CDR1 and CDR2 from the germline V gene are SSHAT and FNYEAQ (reference sequence).